The clone carrying this T cell receptor (beta chain) occurred a few times. Its specificity is not known. The sample comes from a study of post-analysis software for immune sequencing data. Study overall: The cohort encompassed relapsing-remitting, secondary progressive and progressive-relapsing multiple sclerosis disease courses.

The CDR3 extends over 15 amino acids. Germline values: CDR1 SGHVS, CDR2 FQNEAQ. Trimming removed 5 bases from V and 4 bases from J; junction bases left unmatched: 5. Every TCR beta cDNA library bore unique molecular identifiers. Input of roughly 0.85 to 11 million T cells yielded hundreds of thousands of cDNA molecules. TCRdb passed the PCR reads through MiXCR, listing each CDR3 protein once. The table lists some 800,000 distinct CDR3 sequences, about half of them singletons. Findings and caveats of the study: Samples prepared in the same batch strongly co-clustered by F measure. Significantly decreased normalized Chao1 diversity was recorded for multiple sclerosis patients relative to controls. There were a few TRBV segments more frequent in patients than controls, and TRBV5-6, TRBV5-1 and TRBV20-1 were among them.

The rearrangement joins TRBV7-8 to TRBJ2-1; 10 positions agree with TRBD2. The clonotype comes from a girl aged 5-17 years with multiple sclerosis. Source material: blood. The CDR3 is CASSTTSGVYNEQFF. CDR3 in DNA: TGTGCCAGCAGCACCACTAGCGGGGTATACAATGAGCAGTTCTTC.